These 21 T cell receptor beta chains share one sample of origin, sequenced in a study of cytomegalovirus exposure and HLA in healthy donors. PCR used 60 Vbeta primers and 13 Jbeta primers. Sequencing used immunoSEQ multiplex PCR; TCRdb keeps in-frame clones, though not all of them. This sample has about 190,000 clones; 70% to 90% occur once, and the top ten carry 1.5% to 2%. Sequencing used PBMCs. The receptors were sampled from a woman between 18 and 29 years old in good health and CMV-seronegative.

The chain combines TRBV5-8 with TRBJ1-3; no clear D gene. This CDR3 is 12 amino acids long. The V gene's germline CDR1 is SGHTS and CDR2 YDEGEE. Trimming cost V 4 bases and J 4 bases, with 6 bases left between them. This CDR3 is CASSLTGNTIYF. CDR3 DNA sequence: TGTGCCAGCAGCCTGACAGGAAACACCATATATTTT.

This chain connects TRBV10-3 to TRBJ2-1; a possible D gene is TRBD2 (6 bases). The germline CDR1 and CDR2 sequences are ENHRY and SYGVKD. Trimming cost V 6 bases and J 9 bases, with 18 bases left between them. The CDR3 has 14 residues. In DNA form, the CDR3 reads TGTGCCATCAGCCTCGGGCGGGACGTTAGTGAGCAGTTCTTC. This encodes CAISLGRDVSEQFF.

This chain uses TRBV5-1 with TRBJ2-2; 8 bases fit TRBD2. Per the germline V gene, CDR1 is SGHRS and CDR2 is YFSETQ. The ends lost 0 bases at V and 6 bases at J; junction bases unmatched: 13. This CDR3 is built from 18 residues. Here the CDR3 reads CASSLGWRGAPEAGELFF. In DNA, the CDR3 is TGCGCCAGCAGCTTGGGTTGGCGGGGGGCCCCCGAGGCCGGGGAGCTGTTTTTT.

This chain joins TRBV10-1 and TRBJ2-7; tentative D call: TRBD2 (5 bases). This CDR3 has 12 residues. Trimming removed 7 bases from V and 4 bases from J, with 11 bases in between. Germline CDR1 reads WNHNN; CDR2 reads SYGVQD (reference sequence). CDR3 region: CASTDGGYEQYF. CDR3 coding DNA: TGCGCCAGCACGGACGGAGGTTACGAGCAGTACTTC.

This chain uses TRBV4-1 with TRBJ2-7; 11 bases agree with TRBD2. Trimming took 0 bases from V and 4 from J; bases not matched to a gene: 5. CDR1 is MGHRA, CDR2 YSYEKL, per germline. The CDR3 is 16 residues long. The CDR3 DNA reads as TGCGCCAGCAGCCAAGATGGGACTAGCGGCCTATACGAGCAGTACTTC. Its protein product is CASSQDGTSGLYEQYF.

This chain links TRBV15 with TRBJ2-4; 7 nucleotides agree with TRBD1. This CDR3 is built from 15 residues. Germline assignment: CDR1 LNHNV and CDR2 YYDKDF (reference sequence). V trimming: 0 bases; J trimming: 5 bases; junction bases outside the gene matches: 4. The CDR3 protein is CATSRDGTAENIQYF. The CDR3 bases are TGTGCCACCAGCAGAGACGGGACAGCTGAAAACATTCAGTACTTC.

V usage is TRBV6-6 and J usage is TRBJ1-2; D not resolved. Germline V gene data show CDR1 as MNHNY and CDR2 as SVGAGI (reference sequence). V lost 6 bases to trimming and J lost 3 bases, with 14 bases between them. This CDR3 spans 14 amino acids. This CDR3 reads CASRGLLGDYGYTF. CDR3 in DNA: TGTGCCAGCAGGGGCCTATTGGGAGACTATGGCTACACCTTC.

The chain links TRBV5-6 to TRBJ2-1, with D possibly being TRBD1 (5 bases). This CDR3 contains 14 residues. Trimming removed 1 base from V and 3 bases from J, with 8 bases in between. CDR1 and CDR2 from the germline V gene are SGHDT and YYEEEE. DNA of the CDR3: TGTGCCAGCAGCTTGACAGGAAGCTACAATGAGCAGTTCTTC. Residues: CASSLTGSYNEQFF.

This sequence joins TRBV4-1 and TRBJ2-7; TRBD2 agrees at 8 bases. There are 15 residues in the CDR3. J was trimmed by 2 bases and V by 4 bases; bases with no gene match: 7. Germline loops: CDR1 MGHRA, CDR2 YSYEKL. This chain's CDR3 is CASSPAGDSPYEQYF. For the CDR3, the DNA is TGCGCCAGCAGCCCAGCGGGAGATTCCCCCTACGAGCAGTACTTC.

The V call is TRBV30, the J call TRBJ2-7; D is perhaps TRBD1 (5 bases). V dropped 3 bases and J dropped 7 bases, with 13 bases sitting between them. The CDR3 runs to 12 residues. The germline gives CDR1 GTSNPN, CDR2 SVGIG (reference sequence). The CDR3, as DNA: TGTGCCTGGAGCGGCAGGGTGGGGGAGCAGTACTTC. This gives the protein CAWSGRVGEQYF.

The J gene is TRBJ2-1, the V gene TRBV4-2; the D is unclear. Per germline, CDR1 LGHNA and CDR2 YNFKEQ. Trimming took off 2 bases at V and 6 bases at J, with 8 bases between the two ends. The CDR3 consists of 13 residues. The CDR3 loop reads CASSQLTRNEQFF. In DNA form, the CDR3 reads TGTGCCAGCAGCCAACTTACGCGCAATGAGCAGTTCTTC.

This clone was counted once. This chain links TRBV11-2 with TRBJ2-2; no reliable D call. V dropped 4 bases and J dropped 4 bases, with 10 bases sitting between them. This CDR3 region has 14 residues. From germline, CDR1 is SGHAT and CDR2 FQNNGV. CDR3 nucleotide sequence: TGTGCCAGCAGCTCCGGGTCCTCCACCGGGGAGCTGTTTTTT. Translated: CASSSGSSTGELFF.

As regards this clone: At one end, the junction sequence differs from germline, possibly due to a read error. Within the sample, other DNA sequences also encode this same CDR3. The V gene is TRBV7-9, the J gene TRBJ2-7, with D tentatively TRBD1 (6 bases). Germline assignment: CDR1 SEHNR and CDR2 FQNEAQ (reference sequence). This CDR3 has 12 amino acids. The CDR3 is CSSSLQGYEQYF. The CDR3, as DNA: TGTTCCAGCAGCTTACAGGGCTACGAGCAGTACTTC.

The V gene is TRBV4-2, the J gene TRBJ2-3; 9 nucleotides agree with TRBD2. This CDR3 is built from 15 residues. Trimming took 8 bases from V and 4 from J; bases not matched to a gene: 10. CDR1 is LGHNA and CDR2 is YNFKEQ in the germline V gene. CDR3 nucleotide sequence: TGTGCCAGCGCCTACACGGCGGGAGGGCCAGATACGCAGTATTTT. Translation gives CASAYTAGGPDTQYF.

The CDR3 region has the DNA TGTGCCAGCAGCTTATCCGCTCAAGGGGGATCGACTGAAGCTTTCTTT. Translation gives CASSLSAQGGSTEAFF. J is TRBJ1-1 and V is TRBV11-2; perhaps TRBD1 as D (6 bases). From germline, CDR1 is SGHAT and CDR2 FQNNGV. Deletions cut 2 bases from V and 5 bases from J, with 18 bases between. The CDR3 is 16 amino acids.

This rearrangement joins TRBV12-5 to TRBJ2-4; TRBD1 agrees at 7 bases. Germline values: CDR1 LGHNT, CDR2 FRNRAP. The CDR3 contains 16 residues. V lost 1 base and J lost 3; bases outside the gene matches: 6. CDR3 residues: CASGLASRQGKNIQYF. CDR3 nucleotide sequence: TGTGCTAGTGGTTTGGCTTCTCGACAGGGCAAAAACATTCAGTACTTC.

This clone turned up a few times. The chain couples TRBV13 to TRBJ2-1; 7 bases line up with TRBD2. This CDR3 contains 16 residues. Trimming took 3 bases from V and 9 from J; bases not matched to a gene: 14. Germline lookup yields CDR1 PRHDT and CDR2 FYEKMQ (reference sequence). The CDR3 bases are TGTGCCAGCAGCTTCGGGGGGAAACTACTTTACGGTGAGCAGTTCTTC. Translated: CASSFGGKLLYGEQFF.

This rearrangement joins TRBV6-1 to TRBJ1-5; no clear D. The CDR3 sequence is 13 residues long. V was pared by 2 bases and J by 2 bases, with 4 bases between. CDR1 is MNHNS, CDR2 SASEGT, per germline. Written as DNA, the CDR3 is TGTGCCAGCAGTGAATTCGGCAATCAGCCCCAGCATTTT. Amino acid sequence: CASSEFGNQPQHF.

This clone was seen only once. Since no conserved phenylalanine or tryptophan closes the CDR3, a read error is the likely cause. The rearrangement joins TRBV4-1 to TRBJ1-4; 10 bases agree with TRBD1. This CDR3 is 15 amino acids long. V was pared by 2 bases and J by 7 bases, with 4 bases of the junction left unmatched. In germline, CDR1 is MGHRA, CDR2 YSYEKL. The CDR3 reads CASSQPRDRGEKLFL. The CDR3 coding sequence is TGCGCCAGCAGCCAACCCCGGGACAGGGGTGAAAAACTGTTTCTT.

The V gene is TRBV30, the J gene TRBJ1-1; D might be TRBD1 (5 bases). The CDR3 loop spans 13 amino acids. With 5 bases removed from V and 1 base from J, the gap between germline ends came to 11 bases. Germline V lookup: CDR1 GTSNPN, CDR2 SVGIG (reference sequence). The CDR3 region is CAWEQATNTEAFF. In DNA form, the CDR3 reads TGTGCCTGGGAACAGGCGACGAACACTGAAGCTTTCTTT.

The chain employs TRBV7-2 and TRBJ1-4, with D possibly being TRBD1 (5 bases). Germline lookup yields CDR1 SGHTA and CDR2 FQGNSA. The V end was cut by 2 bases, the J end by 8 bases, with 9 bases between. The length of the CDR3 is 13 residues. The chain's CDR3 is CASSLRGREKLFF. CDR3 sequence (DNA): TGTGCCAGCAGCTTACGGGGGAGGGAAAAACTGTTTTTT.